The T cell receptor (beta chain) under discussion was sequenced for a study of cytomegalovirus exposure and HLA in healthy donors. Study results and caveats: HLA alleles showed associations with 15,000 to 20,000 TCR beta sequences in a later analysis, at a 0.05 false discovery rate. In a later analysis, HLA-associated beta chains showed higher expansion and lower generation probabilities than comparable chains.

Sampled while nominally healthy, donors likely had unrecorded immune exposures. Per the germline V gene, CDR1 is MNHEY and CDR2 is SVGAGI. The CDR3 has 15 amino acids. PCR involved 60 Vbeta and 13 Jbeta primers. This table comes from immunoSEQ multiplex PCR, and its TCRdb copy is limited to in-frame clones, with some not included. The data show 250,000 to 350,000 clones, 86% seen once. Concerning this clone itself: Its antigen remains unidentified. A read error may account for a junction end that differs from germline.

The source is a man aged 35 to 55 in good health and CMV-seropositive. The gene calls are TRBV6-5 and TRBJ1-2, with TRBD1 matching over 7 bases. Sequencing was carried out using PBMCs. The CDR3 spells CASSYSYAGTATYTF. The CDR3 bases are TGTGCCAGCAGCTACTCATATGCCGGGACAGCTACTTACACCTTC.